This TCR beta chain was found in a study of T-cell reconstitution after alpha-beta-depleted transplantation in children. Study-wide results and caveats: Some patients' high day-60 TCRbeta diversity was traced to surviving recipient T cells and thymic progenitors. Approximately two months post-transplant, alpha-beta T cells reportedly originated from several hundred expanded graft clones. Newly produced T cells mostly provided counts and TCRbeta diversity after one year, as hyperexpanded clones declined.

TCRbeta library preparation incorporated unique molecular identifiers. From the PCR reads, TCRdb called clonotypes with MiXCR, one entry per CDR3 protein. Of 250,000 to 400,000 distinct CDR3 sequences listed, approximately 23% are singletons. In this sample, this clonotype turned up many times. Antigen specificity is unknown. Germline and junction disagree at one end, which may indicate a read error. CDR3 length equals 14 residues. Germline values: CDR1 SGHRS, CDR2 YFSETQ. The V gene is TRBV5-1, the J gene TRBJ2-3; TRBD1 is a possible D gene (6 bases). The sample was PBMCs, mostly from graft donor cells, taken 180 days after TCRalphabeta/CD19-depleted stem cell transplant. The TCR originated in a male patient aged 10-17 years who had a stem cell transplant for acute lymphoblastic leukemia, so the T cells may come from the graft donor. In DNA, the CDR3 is TGCGCCAGCAGCTTGGGCGTGGGGCAGGGGCCTACTCCTTTT. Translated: CASSLGVGQGPTPF.